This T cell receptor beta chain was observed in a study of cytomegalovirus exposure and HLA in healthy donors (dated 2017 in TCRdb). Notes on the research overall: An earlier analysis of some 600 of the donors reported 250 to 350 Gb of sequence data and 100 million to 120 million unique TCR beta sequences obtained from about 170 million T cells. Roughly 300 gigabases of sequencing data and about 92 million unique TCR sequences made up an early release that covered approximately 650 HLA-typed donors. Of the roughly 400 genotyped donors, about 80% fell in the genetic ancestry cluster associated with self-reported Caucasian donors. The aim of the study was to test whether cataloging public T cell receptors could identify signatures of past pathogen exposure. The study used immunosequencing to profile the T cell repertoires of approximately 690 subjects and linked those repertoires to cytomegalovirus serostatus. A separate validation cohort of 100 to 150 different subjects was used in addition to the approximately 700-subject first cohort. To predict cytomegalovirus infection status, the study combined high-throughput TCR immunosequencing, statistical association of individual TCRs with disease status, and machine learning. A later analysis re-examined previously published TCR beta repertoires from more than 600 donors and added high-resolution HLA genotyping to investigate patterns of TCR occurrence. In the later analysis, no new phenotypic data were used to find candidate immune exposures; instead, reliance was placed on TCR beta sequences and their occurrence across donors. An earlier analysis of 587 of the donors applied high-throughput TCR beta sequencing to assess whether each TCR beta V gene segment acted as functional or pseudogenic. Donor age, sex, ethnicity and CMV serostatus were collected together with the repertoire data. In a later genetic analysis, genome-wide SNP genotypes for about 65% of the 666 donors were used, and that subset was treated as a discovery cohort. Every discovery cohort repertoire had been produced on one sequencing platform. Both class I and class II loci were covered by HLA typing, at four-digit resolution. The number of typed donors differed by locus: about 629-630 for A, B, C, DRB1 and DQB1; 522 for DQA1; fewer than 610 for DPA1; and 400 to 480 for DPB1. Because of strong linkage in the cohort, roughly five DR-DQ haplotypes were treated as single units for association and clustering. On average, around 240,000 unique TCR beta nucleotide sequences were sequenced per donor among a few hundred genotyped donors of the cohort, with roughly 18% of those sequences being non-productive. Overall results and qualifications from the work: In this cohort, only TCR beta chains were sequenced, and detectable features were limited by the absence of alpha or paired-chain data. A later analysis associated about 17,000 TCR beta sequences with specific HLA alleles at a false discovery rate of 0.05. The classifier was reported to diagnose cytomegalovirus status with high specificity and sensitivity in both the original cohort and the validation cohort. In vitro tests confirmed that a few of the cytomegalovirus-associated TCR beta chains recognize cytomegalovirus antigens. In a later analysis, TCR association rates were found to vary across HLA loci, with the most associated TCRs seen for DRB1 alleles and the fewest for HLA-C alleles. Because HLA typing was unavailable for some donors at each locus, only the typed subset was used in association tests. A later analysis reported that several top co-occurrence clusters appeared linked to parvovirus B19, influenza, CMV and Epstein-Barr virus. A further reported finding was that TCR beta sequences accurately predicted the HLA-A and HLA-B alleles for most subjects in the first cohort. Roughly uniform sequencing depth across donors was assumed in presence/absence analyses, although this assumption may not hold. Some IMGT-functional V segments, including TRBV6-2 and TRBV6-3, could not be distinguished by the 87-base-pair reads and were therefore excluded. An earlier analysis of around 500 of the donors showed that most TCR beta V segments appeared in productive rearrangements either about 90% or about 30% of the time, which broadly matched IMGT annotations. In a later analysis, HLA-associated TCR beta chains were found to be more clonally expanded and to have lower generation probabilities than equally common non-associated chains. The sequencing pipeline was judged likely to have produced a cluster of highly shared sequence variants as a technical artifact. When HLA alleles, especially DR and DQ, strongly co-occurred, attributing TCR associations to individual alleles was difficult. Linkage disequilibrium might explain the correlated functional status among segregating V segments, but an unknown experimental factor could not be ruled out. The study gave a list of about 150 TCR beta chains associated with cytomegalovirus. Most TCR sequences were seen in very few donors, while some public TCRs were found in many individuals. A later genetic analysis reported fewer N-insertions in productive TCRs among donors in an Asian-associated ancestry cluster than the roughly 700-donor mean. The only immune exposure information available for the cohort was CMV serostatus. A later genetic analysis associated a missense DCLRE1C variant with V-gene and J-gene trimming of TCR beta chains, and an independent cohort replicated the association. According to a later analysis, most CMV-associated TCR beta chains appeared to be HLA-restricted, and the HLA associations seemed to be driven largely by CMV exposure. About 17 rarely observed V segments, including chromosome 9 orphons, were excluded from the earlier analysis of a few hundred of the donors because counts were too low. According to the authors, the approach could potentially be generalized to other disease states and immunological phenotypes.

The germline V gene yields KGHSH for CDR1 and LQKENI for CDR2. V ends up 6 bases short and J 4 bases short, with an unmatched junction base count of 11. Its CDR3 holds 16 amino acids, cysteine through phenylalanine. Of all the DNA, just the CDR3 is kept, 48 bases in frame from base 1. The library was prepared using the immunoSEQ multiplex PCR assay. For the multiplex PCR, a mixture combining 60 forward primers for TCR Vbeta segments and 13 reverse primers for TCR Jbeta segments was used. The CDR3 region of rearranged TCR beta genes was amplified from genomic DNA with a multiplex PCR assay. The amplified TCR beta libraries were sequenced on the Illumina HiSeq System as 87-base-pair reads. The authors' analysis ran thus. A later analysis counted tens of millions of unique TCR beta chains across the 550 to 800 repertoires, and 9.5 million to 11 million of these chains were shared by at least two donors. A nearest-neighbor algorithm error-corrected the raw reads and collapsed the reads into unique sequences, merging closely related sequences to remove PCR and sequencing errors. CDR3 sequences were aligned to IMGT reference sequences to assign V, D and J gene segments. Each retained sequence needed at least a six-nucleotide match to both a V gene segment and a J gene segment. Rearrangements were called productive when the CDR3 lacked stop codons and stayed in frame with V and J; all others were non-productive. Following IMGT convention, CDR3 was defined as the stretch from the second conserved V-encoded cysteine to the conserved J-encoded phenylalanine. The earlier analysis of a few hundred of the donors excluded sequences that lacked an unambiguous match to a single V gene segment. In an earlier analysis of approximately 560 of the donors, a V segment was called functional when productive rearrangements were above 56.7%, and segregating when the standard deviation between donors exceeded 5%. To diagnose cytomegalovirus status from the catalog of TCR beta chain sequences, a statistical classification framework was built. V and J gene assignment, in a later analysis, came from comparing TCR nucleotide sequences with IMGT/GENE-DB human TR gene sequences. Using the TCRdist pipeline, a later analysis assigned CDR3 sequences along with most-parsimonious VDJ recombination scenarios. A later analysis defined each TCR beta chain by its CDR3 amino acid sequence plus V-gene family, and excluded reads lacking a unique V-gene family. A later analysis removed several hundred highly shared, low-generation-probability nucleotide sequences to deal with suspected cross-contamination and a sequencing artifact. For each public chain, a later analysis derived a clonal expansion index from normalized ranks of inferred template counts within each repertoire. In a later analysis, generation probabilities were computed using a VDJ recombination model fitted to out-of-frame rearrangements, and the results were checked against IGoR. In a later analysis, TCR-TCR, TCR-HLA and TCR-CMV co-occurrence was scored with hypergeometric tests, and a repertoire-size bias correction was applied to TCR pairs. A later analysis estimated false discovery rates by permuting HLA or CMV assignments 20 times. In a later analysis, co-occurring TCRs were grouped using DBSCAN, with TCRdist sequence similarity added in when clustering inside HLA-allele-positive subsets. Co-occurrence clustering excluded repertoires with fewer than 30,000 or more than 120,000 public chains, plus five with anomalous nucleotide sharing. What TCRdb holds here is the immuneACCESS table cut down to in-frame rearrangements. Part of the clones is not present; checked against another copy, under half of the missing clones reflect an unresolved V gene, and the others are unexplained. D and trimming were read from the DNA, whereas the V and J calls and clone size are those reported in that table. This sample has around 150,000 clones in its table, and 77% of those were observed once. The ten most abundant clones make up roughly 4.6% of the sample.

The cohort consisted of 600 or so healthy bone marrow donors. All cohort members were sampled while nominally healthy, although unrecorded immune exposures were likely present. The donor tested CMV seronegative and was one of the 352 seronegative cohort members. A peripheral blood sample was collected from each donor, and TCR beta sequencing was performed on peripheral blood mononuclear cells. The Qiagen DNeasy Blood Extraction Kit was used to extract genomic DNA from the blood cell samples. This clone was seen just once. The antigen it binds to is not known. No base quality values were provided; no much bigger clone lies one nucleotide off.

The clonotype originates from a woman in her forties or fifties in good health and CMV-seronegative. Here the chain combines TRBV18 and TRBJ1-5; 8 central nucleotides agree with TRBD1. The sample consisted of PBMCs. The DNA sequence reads TGTGCCAGCTCCTCCGGGACAGGCACCCTTAATCAGCCCCAGCATTTT. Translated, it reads CASSSGTGTLNQPQHF.